Shown below are 15 T cell receptor beta chains from a single sample sequenced in a study of CD8 T cells in Susac syndrome. RNA in amounts of about 0.5 to 1 ug was reverse transcribed with random hexamers. Each CDR3 protein is one row after TCRdb ran MiXCR on the immunoSEQ multiplex PCR reads. Among approximately 270,000 distinct CDR3 sequences listed, approximately 92% were seen once. Sample: CD4+ T cells from PBMCs. Receptor source: a human donor with multiple sclerosis.

The chain has TRBV5-6 and TRBJ1-3; tentative D call: TRBD1 (6 bases). Trimming took 4 bases from V and 1 from J, leaving 9 bases between them. In germline, CDR1 is SGHDT, CDR2 YYEEEE. The CDR3 sequence is 14 residues long. The CDR3 DNA sequence: TGTGCCAGCAGCATGACAGGATCTGGAAACACCATATATTTT. Amino acid sequence: CASSMTGSGNTIYF.

The chain links TRBV28 to TRBJ1-2; 9 bases align to TRBD1. Germline V gene lookup returns CDR1 MDHEN and CDR2 SYDVKM. The length of the CDR3 is 14 residues. V shed 1 base, J shed 8 bases, and the junction held 5 bases outside the gene matches. The CDR3 sequence is CASSLSETGGGYTF. In DNA form, the CDR3 reads TGTGCCAGCAGTTTATCAGAGACAGGGGGAGGCTACACCTTC.

The chain links TRBV28 to TRBJ1-1; D unclear. The CDR3 has 12 amino acids. V lost 4 bases, J lost 6 bases, and 9 bases lay in between. From germline, CDR1 is MDHEN and CDR2 SYDVKM. The CDR3 region is CASSSRRPEAFF. The CDR3 DNA reads as TGTGCCAGCAGTTCCCGACGGCCTGAAGCTTTCTTT.

This sequence joins TRBV12-5 and TRBJ2-6; TRBD1 matches 9 bases. V was pared by 4 bases and J by 4 bases, with 11 bases of the junction left unmatched. CDR3 length: 18 residues. Germline CDR1 and CDR2: LGHNT and FRNRAP. DNA of the CDR3: TGTGCTAGTGGTTCTACCCGGGACAGGGTCTACGGGGCCAACGTCCTGACTTTC. It encodes CASGSTRDRVYGANVLTF. The full variable domain, rest sourced from reference TRBV12-5 and TRBJ2-6, is DARVTQTPRHKVTEMGQEVTMRCQPILGHNTVFWYRQTMMQGLELLAYFRNRAPLDDSGMPKDRFSAEMPDATLATLKIQPSEPRDSAVYFCASGSTRDRVYGANVLTFGAGSRLTVL.

The chain recombines TRBV5-1 with TRBJ2-3, with 8 bases aligning to TRBD1. CDR3 length: 16 residues. Germline V gives CDR1 SGHRS, CDR2 YFSETQ. V lost 4 bases to trimming and J lost 2 bases; unmatched junction nucleotides: 9. The CDR3 protein is CASSPRQGTITDTQYF. For the CDR3, the DNA is TGCGCCAGCAGCCCCCGACAGGGGACCATCACAGATACGCAGTATTTT.

The chain recombines TRBV12-3 or TRBV12-4 with TRBJ1-1; TRBD1 is a possible D gene (5 bases). This CDR3 comprises 15 residues. V was pared by 2 bases and J by 1 base, with 11 bases between. CDR3 nucleotide sequence: TGTGCCAGCAGTTTACAGGCCCAGGGGAACACTGAAGCTTTCTTT. Residues: CASSLQAQGNTEAFF.

The chain recombines TRBV29-1 with TRBJ2-5; D is ambiguous. V was trimmed by 0 bases and J by 5 bases, leaving 10 bases between them. The length of the CDR3 is 13 residues. The germline V gene has CDR1 SQVTM and CDR2 ANQGSEA. The CDR3 spells CSVEDRPEETQYF. DNA for the CDR3: TGCAGCGTTGAAGATCGGCCCGAGGAGACCCAGTACTTC.

In this sample, this clonotype turned up once. The chain carries TRBV7-9 and TRBJ1-2, with D uncertain. Looked up from germline, CDR1 is SEHNR and CDR2 is FQNEAQ (reference sequence). V dropped 3 bases and J dropped 4 bases, with 6 bases sitting between them. The CDR3 is 12 amino acids. The CDR3, as DNA: TGTGCCAGCAGCTTGGAGTTCTATGGCTACACCTTC. Its translation: CASSLEFYGYTF.

The chain couples TRBV6-5 to TRBJ1-6; D might be TRBD1 (6 bases). Germline CDR1 MNHEY, CDR2 SVGAGI. The length of the CDR3 is 15 residues. Trimming removed 3 bases at V and 7 bases at J, with 13 bases between. Here the CDR3 DNA reads TGTGCCAGCAGTTATACGGGGGCGGACAATTCACCCCTCCACTTT. This codes for CASSYTGADNSPLHF.

The sample holds one count of this clonotype. The V gene is TRBV12-3 or TRBV12-4, the J gene TRBJ1-2; D remains ambiguous. V lost 3 bases and J lost 4, with 9 bases in between. The CDR3 has 13 amino acids. This CDR3 reads CASSLEEIYGYTF. The CDR3 nucleotides read TGTGCCAGCAGTTTGGAGGAGATCTATGGCTACACCTTC.

In its sample, this clonotype was seen once. The rearrangement links TRBV12-3 or TRBV12-4 to TRBJ2-2; a possible D gene is TRBD1 (5 bases). The CDR3 has 15 residues. Trimming removed 3 bases from V and 4 bases from J, with 12 bases in between. CDR3 sequence: CASSFPARATGELFF. The DNA of the CDR3 is TGTGCCAGCAGTTTTCCCGCCAGGGCCACCGGGGAGCTGTTTTTT.

This chain joins TRBV29-1 and TRBJ1-1; 8 bases map to TRBD1. This CDR3 spans 12 amino acids. Germline CDR1 SQVTM, CDR2 ANQGSEA. Trimming took 1 base from V and 11 from J; bases not matched to a gene: 6. The CDR3 nucleotides read TGCAGCGTTGAAGGCGGACAGGGAGCGGCTTTCTTT. It yields the protein CSVEGGQGAAFF.

The rearrangement joins TRBV11-2 to TRBJ2-5, with D perhaps matching TRBD2 (5 bases). Germline CDR1 reads SGHAT; CDR2 reads FQNNGV. The ends were cut back, 0 bases at V and 2 bases at J, with 16 bases in the middle. The CDR3 is made up of 17 amino acids. The CDR3 region has the DNA TGTGCCAGCAGCTTAGATGGGAGACCTACTTTACAAGAGACCCAGTACTTC. Translating it yields CASSLDGRPTLQETQYF.

The CDR3 reads CASSLSPGPEDGYTF. DNA of the CDR3: TGCGCCAGCAGCTTGTCTCCGGGACCGGAGGACGGCTACACCTTC. The gene calls are TRBV5-1 and TRBJ1-2; perhaps TRBD1 as D (5 bases). This CDR3 comprises 15 residues. Per germline, CDR1 SGHRS and CDR2 YFSETQ. V lost 1 base and J lost 8, with 18 bases in between.

This chain uses TRBV20-1 with TRBJ2-3; 7 bases map to TRBD2. The V and J ends lost 5 bases and 3 bases, in that order; junction bases with no gene match: 2. There are 12 residues in the CDR3. The V gene's germline CDR1 is DFQATT and CDR2 SNEGSKA (reference sequence). CDR3 loop: CSAPGGTDTQYF. CDR3 nucleotides: TGCAGTGCTCCGGGAGGAACAGATACGCAGTATTTT.